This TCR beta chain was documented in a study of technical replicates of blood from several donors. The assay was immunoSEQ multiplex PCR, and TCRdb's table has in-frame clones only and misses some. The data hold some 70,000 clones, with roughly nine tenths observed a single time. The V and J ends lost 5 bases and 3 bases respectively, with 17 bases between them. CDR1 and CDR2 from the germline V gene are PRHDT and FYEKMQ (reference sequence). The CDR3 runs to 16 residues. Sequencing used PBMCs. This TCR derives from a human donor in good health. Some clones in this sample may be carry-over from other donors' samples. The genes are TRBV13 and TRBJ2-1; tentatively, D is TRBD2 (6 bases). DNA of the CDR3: TGTGCCAGCAGCCCTCGACTAGATAGAAGCTACAATGAGCAGTTCTTC. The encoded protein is CASSPRLDRSYNEQFF.